This paragraph reports one T cell receptor (beta chain). The sample comes from a study of blood T cell repertoires in COVID-19. Trimming left V 2 bases short and J 4 bases short, with 16 bases between. From germline, CDR1 is SGHAT and CDR2 FQNNGV. The CDR3 extends over 16 amino acids. Only in-frame clones appear in the TCRdb table, and some are missing; sequencing was by immunoSEQ multiplex PCR. The sample has 200,000 to 300,000 clones; 70% to 85% are singletons. Sample: peripheral blood. The TCR sequence derives from a woman over 75 with acute or convalescent COVID-19. The chain is built from TRBV11-2 and TRBJ2-3; tentatively, D is TRBD1 (5 bases). CDR3 region: CASSLKGGTGADTQYF. The CDR3 DNA sequence: TGTGCCAGCAGCTTAAAGGGTGGCACAGGTGCAGATACGCAGTATTTT.